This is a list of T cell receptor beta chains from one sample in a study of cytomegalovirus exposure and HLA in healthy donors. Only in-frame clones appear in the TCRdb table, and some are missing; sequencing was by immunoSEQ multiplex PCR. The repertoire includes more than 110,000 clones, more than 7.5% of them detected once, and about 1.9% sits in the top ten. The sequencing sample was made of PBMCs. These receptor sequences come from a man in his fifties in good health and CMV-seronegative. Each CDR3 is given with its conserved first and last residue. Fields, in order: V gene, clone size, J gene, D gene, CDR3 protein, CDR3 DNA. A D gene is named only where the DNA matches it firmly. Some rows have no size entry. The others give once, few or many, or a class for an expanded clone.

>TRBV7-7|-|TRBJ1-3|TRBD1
CASSLSLTGPSPSSGNTIYF
TGTGCCAGCAGCCTCTCGTTGACAGGGCCATCCCCAAGCTCTGGAAACACCATATATTTT
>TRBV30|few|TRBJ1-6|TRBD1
CAWTFRDRSSNSPLHF
TGTGCCTGGACCTTCCGGGACAGAAGTTCTAATTCACCCCTCCACTTT
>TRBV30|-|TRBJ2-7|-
CAWSGGLRDSDEQYF
TGTGCCTGGAGCGGGGGACTGAGGGACTCAGACGAGCAGTACTTC
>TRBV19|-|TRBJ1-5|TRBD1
CASSSTGGNQPQHF
TGTGCCAGTAGTTCGACAGGGGGGAATCAGCCCCAGCATTTT
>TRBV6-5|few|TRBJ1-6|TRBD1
CASARDSLYSPLHF
TGTGCCAGCGCCCGGGACAGCCTTTATTCACCCCTCCACTTT
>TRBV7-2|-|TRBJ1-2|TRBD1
CASSREGGQGNGYTF
TGTGCCAGCAGCCGCGAGGGGGGACAGGGGAATGGCTACACCTTC
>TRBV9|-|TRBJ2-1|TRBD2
CASSVEGLESYNEQFF
TGTGCCAGCAGCGTAGAGGGACTAGAGTCCTACAATGAGCAGTTCTTC
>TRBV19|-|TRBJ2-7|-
CASSIDKRRAGGHYEQYF
TGTGCCAGTAGTATAGATAAGCGGAGGGCAGGGGGTCACTACGAGCAGTACTTC
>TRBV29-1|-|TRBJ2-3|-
CSVEWTPDTQYF
TGCAGCGTTGAGTGGACTCCAGATACGCAGTATTTT
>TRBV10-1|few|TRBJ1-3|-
CASSDEGTSGNTIYF
TGCGCCAGCAGTGACGAGGGAACCTCTGGAAACACCATATATTTT
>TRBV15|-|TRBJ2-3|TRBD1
CATSRDRASTDTQYF
TGTGCCACCAGCAGGGACAGGGCTAGCACAGATACGCAGTATTTT
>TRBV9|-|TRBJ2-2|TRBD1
CASSLRTGGNAGELFF
TGTGCCAGCAGCCTCCGGACAGGGGGAAATGCCGGGGAGCTGTTTTTT
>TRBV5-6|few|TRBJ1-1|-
CASSLALGARTEAFF
TGTGCCAGCAGCTTGGCCCTGGGGGCGCGAACTGAAGCTTTCTTT
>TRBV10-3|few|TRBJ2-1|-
CAISESSLWNEQFF
TGTGCCATCAGTGAGTCGAGTTTATGGAATGAGCAGTTCTTC
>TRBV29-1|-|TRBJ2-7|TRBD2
CSVMGGYEQYF
TGCAGCGTGATGGGGGGGTACGAGCAGTACTTC
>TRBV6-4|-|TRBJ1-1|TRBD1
CASSDEPQGGGNTEAFF
TGTGCCAGCAGTGACGAGCCCCAGGGGGGTGGAAACACTGAAGCTTTCTTT
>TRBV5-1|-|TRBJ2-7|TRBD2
CASSSFGLAGGPRPRYEQYF
TGCGCCAGCAGCTCATTCGGACTAGCGGGGGGGCCTCGCCCCCGGTACGAGCAGTACTTC
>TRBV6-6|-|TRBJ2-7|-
CASSYTGSGAIQQYF
TGTGCCAGCAGTTACACAGGGTCTGGTGCTATACAGCAGTACTTC
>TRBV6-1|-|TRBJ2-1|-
CASPRDSAYNEQFF
TGTGCCAGCCCCCGGGACTCAGCCTACAATGAGCAGTTCTTC
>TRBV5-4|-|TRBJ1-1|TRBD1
CASRSGDRGMNTEAFF
TGTGCCAGCAGGTCGGGGGACAGGGGCATGAACACTGAAGCTTTCTTT
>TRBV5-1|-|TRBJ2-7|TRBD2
CASSPQSGRAGYEQYF
TGCGCCAGCAGCCCCCAGAGCGGGAGGGCCGGGTACGAGCAGTACTTC
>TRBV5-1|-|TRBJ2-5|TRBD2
CASSPGTSVNQETQYF
TGCGCCAGCAGCCCAGGGACTAGCGTAAACCAAGAGACCCAGTACTTC
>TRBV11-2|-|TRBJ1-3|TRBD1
CASSLAGGNTIYF
TGTGCCAGCAGCTTAGCAGGGGGGAACACCATATATTTT
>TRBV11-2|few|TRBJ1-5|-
CASSLAAGSNQPQHF
TGTGCCAGCAGCTTAGCAGCAGGGAGCAATCAGCCCCAGCATTTT